This T cell receptor (beta chain) was sequenced during a study of CD4 T cell repertoires in COVID-19 (dated by TCRdb to the early 2020s). In the study overall: To analyze cross-reactivity, CFSE-low cells were expanded with IL-2 for less than 13 days and then labeled again and restimulated with spike proteins from other coronaviruses. The study characterized naturally processed CD4+ T cell responses to SARS-CoV-2 spike and nucleoprotein in COVID-19-recovered individuals, using TCR Vbeta sequencing to assess clonal composition. TCR Vbeta repertoire analysis of SARS-CoV-2-reactive T cells was conducted at the subset level in a few recovered individuals.

Receptors were amplified or captured by the immunoSEQ multiplex PCR assay. On the study's bioinformatics: To quantify how much the repertoires of different subsets overlapped, the Chao-Jaccard similarity index was used along with counts of shared clonotypes. The table comes from immuneACCESS by way of TCRdb, which keeps in-frame sequences with V and J called. Part of the clones is missing from these tables; in studies checked, under half for an unresolved V gene and the rest for unknown reasons. Clone size and V and J calls were adopted from that table, with D and trimming inferred from the DNA. The sample profile shows 70,000 to 95,000 clones; 83% of them were found once. The ten most abundant clones make up roughly 0.58% of the sample. Compared with germline, V lacks 4 bases and J lacks 6 bases; bases without a gene match: 13. Via the germline V gene, CDR1 is SGHTS and CDR2 YDEGEE. From cysteine to phenylalanine, the CDR3 is 16 amino acids long. Only the CDR3 portion is preserved as DNA: 48 bases, with reading frame beginning at the first base.

Comment on this clone: This receptor's antigen is unknown. It has no much larger one-base neighbor in the sample; base qualities were not kept.

In light of the paper, this sample's time point label describes: sample from a COVID-19-recovered individual after infection. Patients who had recovered from mild-to-severe COVID-19 served as donors. Uncultured memory T cell samples were sequenced directly after ex vivo isolation. From peripheral blood mononuclear cells, the researchers isolated CD4+ total memory, central memory, effector memory and circulating T follicular helper cells. General findings and caveats noted by the study authors: Several of the most expanded SARS-CoV-2-reactive clonotypes were present in two or all three memory subsets, which suggests intraclonal diversification. Between 7 and 25% of SARS-CoV-2 clonotypes were also found in SARS-CoV and/or HKU1 spike-stimulated secondary cultures, consistent with cross-reactivity.

The sequencing here drew on CD4+ T cells from peripheral blood, taken after recovery from COVID-19. The origin of this receptor is a human donor who had COVID-19. The chain is assembled from TRBV5-8 and TRBJ2-1; 7 of the junction bases match TRBD2. In nucleotides, the sequence is TGTGCCAGCAGCCTGGTCGGACTAGTGACTCGCAATGAGCAGTTCTTC. It translates as CASSLVGLVTRNEQFF.